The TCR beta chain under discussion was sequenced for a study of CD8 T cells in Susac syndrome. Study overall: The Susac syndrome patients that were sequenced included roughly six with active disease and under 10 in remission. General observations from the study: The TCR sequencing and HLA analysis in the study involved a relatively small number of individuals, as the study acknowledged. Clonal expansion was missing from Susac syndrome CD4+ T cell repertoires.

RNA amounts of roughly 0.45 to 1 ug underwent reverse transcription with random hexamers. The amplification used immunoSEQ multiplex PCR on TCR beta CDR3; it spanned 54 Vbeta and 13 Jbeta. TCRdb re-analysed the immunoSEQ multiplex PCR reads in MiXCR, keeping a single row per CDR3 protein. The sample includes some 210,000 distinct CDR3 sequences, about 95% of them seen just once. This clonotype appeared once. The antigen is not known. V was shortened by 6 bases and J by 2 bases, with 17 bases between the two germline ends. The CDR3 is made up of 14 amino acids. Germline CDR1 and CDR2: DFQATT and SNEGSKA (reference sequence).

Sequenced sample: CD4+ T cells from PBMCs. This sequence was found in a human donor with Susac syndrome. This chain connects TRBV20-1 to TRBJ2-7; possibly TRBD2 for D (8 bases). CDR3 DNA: TGCAGTGCCAAGGGGGCGGGGGGCACCTACGAGCAGTACTTC. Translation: CSAKGAGGTYEQYF.